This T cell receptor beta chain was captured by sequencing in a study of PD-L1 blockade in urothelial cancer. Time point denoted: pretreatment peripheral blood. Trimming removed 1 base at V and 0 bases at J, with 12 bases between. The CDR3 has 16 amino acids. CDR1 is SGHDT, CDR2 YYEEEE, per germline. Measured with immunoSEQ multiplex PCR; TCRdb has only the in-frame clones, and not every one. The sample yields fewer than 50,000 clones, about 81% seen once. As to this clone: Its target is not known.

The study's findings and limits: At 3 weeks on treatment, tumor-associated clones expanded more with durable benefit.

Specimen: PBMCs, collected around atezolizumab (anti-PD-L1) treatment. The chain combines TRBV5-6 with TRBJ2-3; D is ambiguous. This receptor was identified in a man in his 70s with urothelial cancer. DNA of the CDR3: TGTGCCAGCAGCTTGCTGTCTTCTATTAGCACAGATACGCAGTATTTT. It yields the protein CASSLLSSISTDTQYF. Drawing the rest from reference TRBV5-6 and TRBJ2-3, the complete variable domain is DAGVTQSPTHLIKTRGQQVTLRCSPKSGHDTVSWYQQALGQGPQFIFQYYEEEERQRGNFPDRFSGHQFPNYSSELNVNALLLGDSALYLCASSLLSSISTDTQYFGPGTRLTVL.